What follows is one T cell receptor (beta chain) and its context. Its antigen is undetermined. The CDR3 is 18 residues long. The V and J ends lost 0 bases and 5 bases respectively, with 21 bases between them. Germline CDR1 is LGHNA and CDR2 is YSLEER. In the PCR, 60 Vbeta and 13 Jbeta primers were used. Here immunoSEQ multiplex PCR was the method, and the copy in TCRdb shows in-frame clones only, minus some. Of 150,000 to 200,000 clones listed, roughly 79% were seen once; the top ten hold about 1.3%. The sample is drawn from a study of cytomegalovirus exposure and HLA in healthy donors. Overall study results and limits: A later analysis linked a missense DCLRE1C variant to TCR beta V- and J-gene trimming. In vitro testing confirmed three CMV-associated chains as specific for CMV antigens. Overall, 164 TCR beta chains were annotated as cytomegalovirus-associated.

This sequence joins TRBV4-3 and TRBJ2-3; D unclear. The sequence was obtained from a man younger than 40 in good health and CMV-seronegative. The sequenced sample was PBMCs. The CDR3 reads CASSQDDTRTVRLDTQYF. In DNA, the CDR3 is TGCGCCAGCAGCCAAGATGATACGAGAACCGTACGATTAGATACGCAGTATTTT.